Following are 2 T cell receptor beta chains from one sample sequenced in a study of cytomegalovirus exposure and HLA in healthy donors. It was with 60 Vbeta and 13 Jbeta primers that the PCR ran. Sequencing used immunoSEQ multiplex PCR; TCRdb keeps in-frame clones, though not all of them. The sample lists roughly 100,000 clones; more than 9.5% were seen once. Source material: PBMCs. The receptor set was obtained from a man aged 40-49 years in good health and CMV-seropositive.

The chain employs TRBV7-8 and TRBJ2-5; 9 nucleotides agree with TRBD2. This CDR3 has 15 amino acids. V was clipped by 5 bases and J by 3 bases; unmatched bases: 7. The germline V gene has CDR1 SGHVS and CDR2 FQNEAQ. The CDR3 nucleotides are TGTGCCAGCAGCCCACAAGCGGGAGGAAAAGAGACCCAGTACTTC. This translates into CASSPQAGGKETQYF.

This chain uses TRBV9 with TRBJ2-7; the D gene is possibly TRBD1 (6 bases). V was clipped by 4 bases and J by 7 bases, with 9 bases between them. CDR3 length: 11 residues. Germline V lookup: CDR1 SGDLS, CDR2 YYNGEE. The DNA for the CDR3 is TGTGCCAGCAGCCCTGGACAGGAGCAGTACTTC. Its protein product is CASSPGQEQYF.